This paragraph reports one T cell receptor (beta chain). Its antigen remains undetermined. No qualities accompany the bases; no much larger clone lies one base away. Using the deep immunoSEQ assay, TCR CDR3 regions were amplified from genomic DNA by multiplex PCR. For each cell subset, the extracted genomic DNA was distributed evenly across all wells of several immunoSEQ 96-well plates, and each plate served as one replicate. For sorted subsets, approximately 210 ng of genomic DNA, equivalent to tens of thousands of T cell genomes, went into each replicate PCR. The purified libraries were quantified using a Qubit 3.0 fluorometer, sized with a Bioanalyzer 2100, and then quantified again using the KAPA Library Quantification kit. Every immunoSEQ 96-well plate was sequenced on a separate single-read 150-cycle Illumina NextSeq 550 flow cell. The authors' pipeline ran thus. The immunoSEQ output contained only junctional sequences without quality scores, so filtering could not match that applied to full-length reads. To assign V/J genes and CDR3, sequences were annotated using PyIR, a Python wrapper for IgBLAST v1.9, with IMGT germline references. Reads were filtered out if the reads had weak V/J assignments (E-value above 1e-6), no CDR3, stop codons, out-of-frame junctions, or ambiguous translated residues. V3J clonotypes were defined as sequences sharing an identical inferred V gene, J gene, and CDR3 amino acid sequence. The percentage overlap between two repertoires was calculated by dividing the number of shared unique clonotypes by the size of the smaller repertoire. RTK rarefaction, the Chao1 estimator, and Recon v2.1 estimates of unobserved clonotypes were used to assess repertoire richness. Generation probabilities were computed with OLGA for all TCRbeta clonotypes obtained by the gDNA method from a few donors. This is the immuneACCESS table as TCRdb keeps it, with only in-frame sequences that have V and J called. A part of the clones is gone; compared with another copy, unresolved V genes explain less than half, and the rest is unexplained. V and J calls and clone size are copied from that table; D and trimming were computed from the DNA. This sample holds more than 600,000 clones; roughly 94% were observed only once. The ten largest clonotypes hold 24% of the sample.

CD8 naive samples were CD45RO-negative cells positively selected for CCR7, giving a CD45RA+CCR7+ population that excluded TemRA cells. The donors were healthy, HIV-negative adults with no recently reported acute infections or vaccinations. Every donor was a Caucasian adult living in Nashville, Tennessee, USA. After blood collection by leukapheresis, PBMCs were isolated using Ficoll-Histopaque density gradient centrifugation and then cryopreserved in the vapor phase of liquid nitrogen. Purity and quantity of every magnetically sorted T cell population were checked by analytical flow cytometry. Genomic DNA was isolated from every sorted fraction and measured by UV absorbance on a Nanodrop 2000c. The germline V gene yields MNHEY for CDR1 and SVGAGI for CDR2. Including cysteine and phenylalanine, the CDR3 has 11 amino acids. CDR3 DNA is the only sequence kept; it has 33 bases, read in frame from the first base. V loses 8 bases, J loses 4 bases, and the germline ends lie 9 bases apart.

The data originate from a study of shared clonotypes between healthy human individuals (dated by TCRdb to the early 2020s). Regarding the study in general: A few men and a couple of women, aged 18 to 49 years, made up the cohort. For each donor, three plates each were used for CD4 naive and CD4 memory, two plates were used for CD8 naive, and one plate was used for CD8 memory. Libraries were prepared and TCR repertoires were sequenced by different laboratories using diverse techniques, in order to increase sequencing depth and limit assay-specific biases. To estimate repertoire size and how much clonotypes are shared between individuals, the study performed deep sequencing of blood TCR repertoires from roughly five healthy adults. Between about 0.85 and 9.5 billion PBMCs per donor were obtained by leukapheresis. Overall study results and their limits: Approximately 5% of naive CD4, 3.5% of naive CD8, approximately 2.2% of memory CD4, and roughly 0.4% of memory CD8 clonotypes were shared across several donors. The small number of donors limited the genetic and exposure-history diversity represented. Sampling was restricted to blood, and TCR repertoires in tissues likely differ from the TCR repertoires found in blood. Based on pairwise subsampling, the degree of clonotype sharing among donors was expected to be affected by sequencing depth. Naive subsets generally had larger estimated clonotype richness than memory subsets. Compared with non-shared clonotypes, clonotypes shared by all four sorted-subset donors had higher generation probabilities. Rarefaction of sorted-subset datasets indicated incomplete sequencing despite the large sequencing depth.

Recombination connected TRBV6-5 to TRBJ2-7; TRBD2 is a possible D gene, resting on 5 matching bases. Material: naive CD8+ T cells sorted from blood. What the cell subset or site label conveys for this sample: CD45RA+CCR7+. The TCR comes from a man between 25 and 39 years old in good health. The nucleotides are TGTGCCAGCGGGAGAGGTTACGAGCAGTACTTC. It encodes CASGRGYEQYF.